This T cell receptor beta chain was profiled in a study of resident and recirculating memory T cells in vitiligo. For the study at large: Each patient gave two lesional and two nonlesional epidermal shave biopsies, plus PBMCs. The study, taken as a whole, reports: No unique dominant TCR clone was found in vitiligo lesions.

Germline CDR1 is MDHEN and CDR2 is SYDVKM. With V trimmed by 11 bases and J by 10 bases, 20 bases remained unmatched. The CDR3 extends over 15 amino acids. Assay used: immunoSEQ multiplex PCR; TCRdb lists only in-frame clones, some missing. The table shows 70,000 to 95,000 clones, with around 90% occurring only once. In this sample, this clone turned up a few times. The antigen is not known. The rearrangement links TRBV28 to TRBJ1-1, with 9 bases matching TRBD1. The sequence was obtained from a male donor with vitiligo. Sequencing was performed on blood. CDR3 protein: CAGSAGQGPQGGAFF. For the CDR3, the DNA is TGTGCCGGCTCGGCCGGACAGGGGCCTCAAGGGGGAGCTTTCTTT.